This T cell receptor (beta chain) was observed in a study of OX40 agonist ivuxolimab in advanced cancers. The overall study: The patients received agonistic anti-OX40 (CD134) antibody ivuxolimab. Antecedent anti-PD-1, anti-PD-L1 or anti-CTLA-4 therapy was permissible, with roughly 36% having received some.

Assay: immunoSEQ multiplex PCR; the TCRdb copy retains only in-frame clones and omits some. The sample has about 62,000 clones; approximately 90% are singletons. Trimming at V came to 1 base and at J to 7 bases, leaving 13 bases not matched to a gene. This CDR3 is built from 18 residues. The germline V gene has CDR1 MGHRA and CDR2 YSYEKL. The chain carries TRBV4-1 and TRBJ2-1; 10 nucleotides match TRBD2. The TCR comes from an adult with an advanced solid tumor such as melanoma, head and neck, liver or kidney cancer. Specimen: CD4+ or CD8+ T cells sorted from blood, collected in a trial of the OX40 agonist ivuxolimab. As DNA, the CDR3 is TGCGCCAGCAGCCAAGTAGGGTCGGGCAGCGGGAGGGGTAATGAGCAGTTCTTC. Protein product: CASSQVGSGSGRGNEQFF.